Presented here are 6 T cell receptor beta chains from one specimen sequenced in a study of long-term antiretroviral therapy in people with HIV. immunoSEQ v3.0 was run at survey level. The repertoire was sequenced with immunoSEQ multiplex PCR; TCRdb's copy has only in-frame clones and lacks some. The sample consists of about 33,000 clones, roughly 96% of them appearing once. The sequencing here drew on unsorted PBMCs, taken roughly 6.4 years after starting antiretroviral therapy. Source of these receptors: a man aged 25 to 45 with HIV.

The CDR3 coding sequence is TGTGCCAGCAATAGCGGGAGCTGGTACAATGAGCAGTTCTTC. Its translation: CASNSGSWYNEQFF. This chain joins TRBV9 and TRBJ2-1; 9 bases match TRBD2. After removal of 6 bases from V and 4 bases from J, the junction contained 5 bases not matched to a gene. CDR1 is SGDLS, CDR2 YYNGEE, per germline. The CDR3 length is 14 residues.

About this clone itself: Other DNA sequences in the same sample also yield this CDR3. The V gene is TRBV9, the J gene TRBJ2-5, with 9 bases aligning to TRBD2. Germline CDR1 and CDR2: SGDLS and YYNGEE. This CDR3 region has 15 residues. V was pared by 0 bases and J by 5 bases, with 5 bases of the junction left unmatched. The CDR3 loop is CASSVVAGGLETQYF. In nucleotides, the CDR3 is TGTGCCAGCAGCGTAGTCGCGGGGGGGCTCGAGACCCAGTACTTC.

The chain uses TRBV5-1 and TRBJ1-1, with D perhaps TRBD1 (6 bases). Trimming took off 3 bases at V and 0 bases at J, with 9 bases between the two ends. CDR1 and CDR2 (germline): SGHRS, YFSETQ. The CDR3 is made up of 14 amino acids. DNA of the CDR3: TGCGCCAGCAGCTCCGGACAGATGAACACTGAAGCTTTCTTT. Its protein is CASSSGQMNTEAFF.

The chain has TRBV28 and TRBJ2-7; 10 nucleotides line up with TRBD1. This CDR3 spans 17 amino acids. V gave up 6 bases and J gave up 2 bases; unmatched junction bases: 13. Per the germline V gene, CDR1 is MDHEN and CDR2 is SYDVKM. DNA for the CDR3: TGTGCCAGCAGCCCACCCAGAAGGACAGGGGGACCCTACGAGCAGTACTTC. This sequence encodes CASSPPRRTGGPYEQYF.

The chain uses TRBV29-1 and TRBJ2-1; D might be TRBD1 (5 bases). The V gene's germline CDR1 is SQVTM and CDR2 ANQGSEA. This CDR3 spans 13 amino acids. Trimming took 7 bases from V and 1 from J, leaving 11 bases between them. DNA of the CDR3: TGCAGCGGCAGGGCAGTGTCCTACAATGAGCAGTTCTTC. Its translation: CSGRAVSYNEQFF.

The chain links TRBV27 to TRBJ2-2, with no clear D. The CDR3 contains 16 residues. Germline CDR1 reads MNHEY; CDR2 reads SMNVEV (reference sequence). V lost 3 bases and J 5 bases, leaving 16 bases between the germline ends. CDR3 sequence (DNA): TGTGCCAGCAGTTTTTGGCAGACTTATGGAACCGGGGAGCTGTTTTTT. Amino acid sequence: CASSFWQTYGTGELFF.